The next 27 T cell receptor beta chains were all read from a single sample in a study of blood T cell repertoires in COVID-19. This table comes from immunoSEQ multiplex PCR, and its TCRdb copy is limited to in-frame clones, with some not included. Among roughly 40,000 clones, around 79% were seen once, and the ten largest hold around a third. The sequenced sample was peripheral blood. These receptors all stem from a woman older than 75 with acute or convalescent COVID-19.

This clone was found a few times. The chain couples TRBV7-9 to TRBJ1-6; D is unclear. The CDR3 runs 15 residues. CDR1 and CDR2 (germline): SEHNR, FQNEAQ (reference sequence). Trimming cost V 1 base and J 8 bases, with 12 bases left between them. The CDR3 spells CASSLDRVTYSPLHF. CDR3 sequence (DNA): TGTGCCAGCAGCTTAGACAGAGTGACCTATTCACCCCTCCACTTT.

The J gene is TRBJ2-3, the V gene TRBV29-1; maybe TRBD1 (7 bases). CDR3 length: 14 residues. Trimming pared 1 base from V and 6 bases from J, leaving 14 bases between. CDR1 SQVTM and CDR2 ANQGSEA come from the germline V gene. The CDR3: CSVEGPGGRDTQYF. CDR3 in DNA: TGCAGCGTTGAAGGGCCAGGGGGGAGGGATACGCAGTATTTT.

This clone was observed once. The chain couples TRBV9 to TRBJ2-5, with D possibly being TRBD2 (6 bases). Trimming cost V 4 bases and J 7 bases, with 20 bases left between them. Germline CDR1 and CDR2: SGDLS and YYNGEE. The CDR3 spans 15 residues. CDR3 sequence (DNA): TGTGCCAGCAGCCTAAGTGGTACGGGAGTGGGGACCCAGTACTTC. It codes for CASSLSGTGVGTQYF.

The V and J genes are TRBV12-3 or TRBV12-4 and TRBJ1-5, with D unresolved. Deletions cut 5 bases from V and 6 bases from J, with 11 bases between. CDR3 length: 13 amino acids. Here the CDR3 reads CASSPEQVQPQHF. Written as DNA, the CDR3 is TGTGCCAGCAGTCCCGAACAAGTTCAGCCCCAGCATTTT.

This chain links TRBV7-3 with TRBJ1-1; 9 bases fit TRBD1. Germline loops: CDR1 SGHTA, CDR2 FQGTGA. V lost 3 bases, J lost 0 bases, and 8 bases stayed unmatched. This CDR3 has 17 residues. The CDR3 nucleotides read TGTGCCAGCAGCTTTTCGACAGGGGGGTATTTGAACACTGAAGCTTTCTTT. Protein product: CASSFSTGGYLNTEAFF.

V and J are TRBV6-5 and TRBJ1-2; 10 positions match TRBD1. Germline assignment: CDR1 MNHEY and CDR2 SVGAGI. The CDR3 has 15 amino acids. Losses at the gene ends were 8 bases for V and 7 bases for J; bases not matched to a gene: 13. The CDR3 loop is CASGSGTGDFFGYTF. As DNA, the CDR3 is TGTGCCAGCGGATCCGGGACAGGGGATTTTTTTGGCTACACCTTC.

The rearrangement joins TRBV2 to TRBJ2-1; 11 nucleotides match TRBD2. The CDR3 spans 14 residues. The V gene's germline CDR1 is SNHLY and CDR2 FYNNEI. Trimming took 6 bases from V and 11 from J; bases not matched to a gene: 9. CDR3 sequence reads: CASRRLAGSDKQFF. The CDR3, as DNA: TGTGCCAGCAGAAGACTAGCGGGGAGCGATAAGCAGTTCTTC.

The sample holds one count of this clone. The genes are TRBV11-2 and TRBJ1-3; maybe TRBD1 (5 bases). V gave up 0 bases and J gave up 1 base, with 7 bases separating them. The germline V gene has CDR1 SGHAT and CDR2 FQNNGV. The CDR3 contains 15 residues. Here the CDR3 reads CASSLDPGSGNTIYF. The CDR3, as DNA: TGTGCCAGCAGCTTAGATCCAGGGTCTGGAAACACCATATATTTT.

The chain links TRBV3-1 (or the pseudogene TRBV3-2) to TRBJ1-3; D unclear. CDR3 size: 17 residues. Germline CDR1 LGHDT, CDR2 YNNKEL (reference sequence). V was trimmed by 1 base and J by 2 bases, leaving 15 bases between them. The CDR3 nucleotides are TGTGCCAGCAGCCAAGGATCCCGCGGCGTTACTGGAAACACCATATATTTT. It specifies CASSQGSRGVTGNTIYF.

The CDR3 reads CASSQDRPSYEQYF. The CDR3 region has the DNA TGCGCCAGCAGCCAGGACAGGCCTTCCTACGAGCAGTACTTC. The chain has TRBV5-1 and TRBJ2-7; 7 bases agree with TRBD1. V was pared by 4 bases and J by 1 base, with 5 bases of the junction left unmatched. The germline V gene encodes CDR1 SGHRS and CDR2 YFSETQ. This CDR3 has 14 amino acids.

The CDR3 DNA sequence: TGCGCCAGCAGTGACCCCATAGCGGGGATCAAAAACATTCAGTACTTC. It is translated as CASSDPIAGIKNIQYF. The rearrangement joins TRBV10-2 to TRBJ2-4; 8 bases line up with TRBD2. Trimming removed 3 bases from V and 3 bases from J; junction bases left unmatched: 7. Looked up from germline, CDR1 is WSHSY and CDR2 is SAAADI. The CDR3 is made up of 16 amino acids.

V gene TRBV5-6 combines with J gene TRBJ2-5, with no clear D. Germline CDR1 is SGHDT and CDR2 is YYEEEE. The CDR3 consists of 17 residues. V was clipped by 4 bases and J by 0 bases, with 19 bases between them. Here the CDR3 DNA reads TGTGCCAGCAGCCAACTATCCCCAGCGTTAAACCAAGAGACCCAGTACTTC. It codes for CASSQLSPALNQETQYF.

CDR3 sequence reads: CASSQDRQNLEAFF. The DNA for the CDR3 is TGTGCCAGCAGCCAAGATCGACAGAATCTTGAAGCTTTCTTT. The chain joins TRBV3-1 (or the pseudogene TRBV3-2) to TRBJ1-1, with D tentatively TRBD1 (5 bases). V was trimmed by 0 bases and J by 7 bases, leaving 12 bases between them. The CDR3 length is 14 residues. Germline loops: CDR1 LGHDT, CDR2 YNNKEL (reference sequence).

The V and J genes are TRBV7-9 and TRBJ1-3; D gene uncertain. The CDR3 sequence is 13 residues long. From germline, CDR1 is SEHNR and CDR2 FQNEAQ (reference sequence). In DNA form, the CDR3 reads TGTGCGTGGGAGGGAGGGACTGGAAACACCATATATTTT. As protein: CAWEGGTGNTIYF.

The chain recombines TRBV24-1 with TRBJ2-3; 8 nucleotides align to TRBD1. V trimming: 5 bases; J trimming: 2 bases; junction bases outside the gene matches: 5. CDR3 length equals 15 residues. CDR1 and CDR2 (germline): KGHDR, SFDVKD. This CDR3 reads CATSGGQGNTDTQYF. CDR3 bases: TGTGCCACCAGTGGAGGACAGGGTAACACAGATACGCAGTATTTT.

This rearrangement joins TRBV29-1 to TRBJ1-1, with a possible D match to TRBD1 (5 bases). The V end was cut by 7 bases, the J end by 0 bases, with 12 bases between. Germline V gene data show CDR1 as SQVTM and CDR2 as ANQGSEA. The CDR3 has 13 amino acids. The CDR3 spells CSGYRQLNTEAFF. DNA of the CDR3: TGCAGCGGATACCGACAGCTGAACACTGAAGCTTTCTTT.

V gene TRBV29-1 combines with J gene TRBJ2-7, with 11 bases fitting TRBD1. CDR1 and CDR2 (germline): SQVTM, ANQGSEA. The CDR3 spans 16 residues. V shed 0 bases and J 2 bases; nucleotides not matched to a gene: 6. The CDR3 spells CSVEDRDRGKPYEQYF. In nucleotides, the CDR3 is TGCAGCGTTGAAGATCGGGACAGGGGGAAACCCTACGAGCAGTACTTC.

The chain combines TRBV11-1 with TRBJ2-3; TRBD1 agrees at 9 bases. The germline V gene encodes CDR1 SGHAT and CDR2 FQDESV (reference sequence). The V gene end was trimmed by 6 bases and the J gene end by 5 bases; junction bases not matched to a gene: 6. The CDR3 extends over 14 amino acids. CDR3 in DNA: TGTGCCAGCAGGCAGGGACAGGGATTAGATACGCAGTATTTT. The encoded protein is CASRQGQGLDTQYF.

In DNA, the CDR3 is TGTGCCAGCAGCCAGGGAGCGGGATCCGATGAGCAGTTCTTC. It yields the protein CASSQGAGSDEQFF. The gene calls are TRBV7-2 and TRBJ2-1; 7 bases match TRBD2. The CDR3 runs to 14 residues. Germline V gene sequence: CDR1 SGHTA, CDR2 FQGNSA. The junction had 9 bases not matched to a gene; V was cut back by 5 bases and J by 8 bases.

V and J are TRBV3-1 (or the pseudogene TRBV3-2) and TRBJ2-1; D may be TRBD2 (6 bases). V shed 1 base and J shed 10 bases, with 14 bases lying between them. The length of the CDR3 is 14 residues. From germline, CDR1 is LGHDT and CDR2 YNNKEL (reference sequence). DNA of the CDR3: TGTGCCAGCAGCCAAGCCTGGAGGACTACCGAGCAGTTCTTC. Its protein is CASSQAWRTTEQFF.

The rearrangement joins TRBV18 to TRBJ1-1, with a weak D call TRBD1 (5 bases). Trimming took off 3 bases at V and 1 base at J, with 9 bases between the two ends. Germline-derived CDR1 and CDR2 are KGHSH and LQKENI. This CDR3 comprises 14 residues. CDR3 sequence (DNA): TGTGCCAGCTCACCCGCGGGGGGGAACACTGAAGCTTTCTTT. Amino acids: CASSPAGGNTEAFF.

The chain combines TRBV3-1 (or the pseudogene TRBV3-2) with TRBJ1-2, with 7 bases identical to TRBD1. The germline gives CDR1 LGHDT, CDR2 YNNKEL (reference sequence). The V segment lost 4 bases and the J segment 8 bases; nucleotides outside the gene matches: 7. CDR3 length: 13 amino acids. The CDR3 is CASSRETGTGYTF. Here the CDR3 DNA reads TGTGCCAGCAGCCGAGAGACAGGGACAGGCTACACCTTC.

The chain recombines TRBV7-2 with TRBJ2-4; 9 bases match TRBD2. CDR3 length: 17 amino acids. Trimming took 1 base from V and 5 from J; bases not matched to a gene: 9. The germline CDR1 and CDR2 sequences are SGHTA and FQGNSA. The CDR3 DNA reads TGTGCCAGCAGCTTAGGGGCTAGCGGGGTATTAGAAAACATTCAGTACTTC. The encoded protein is CASSLGASGVLENIQYF.

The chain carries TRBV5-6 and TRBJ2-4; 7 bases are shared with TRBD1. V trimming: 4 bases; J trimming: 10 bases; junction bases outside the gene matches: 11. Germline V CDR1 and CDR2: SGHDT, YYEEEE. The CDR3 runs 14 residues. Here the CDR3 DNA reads TGTGCCAGCAGCGTAAGGGGGCGCATATGGATTCAGTACTTC. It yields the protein CASSVRGRIWIQYF. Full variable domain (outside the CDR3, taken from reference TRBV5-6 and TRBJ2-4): DAGVTQSPTHLIKTRGQQVTLRCSPKSGHDTVSWYQQALGQGPQFIFQYYEEEERQRGNFPDRFSGHQFPNYSSELNVNALLLGDSALYLCASSVRGRIWIQYFGAGTRLSVL.

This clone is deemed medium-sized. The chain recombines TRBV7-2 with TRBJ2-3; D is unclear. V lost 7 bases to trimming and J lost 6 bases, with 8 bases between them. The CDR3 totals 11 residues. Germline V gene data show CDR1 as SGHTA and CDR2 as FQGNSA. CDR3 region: CASTIVDTQYF. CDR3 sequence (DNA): TGTGCCAGCACTATAGTGGATACGCAGTATTTT.

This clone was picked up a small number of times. The CDR3 DNA follows: TGCGCCAGCGGACCGACAGGTATCTATGGCTACACCTTC. This gives the protein CASGPTGIYGYTF. The rearrangement joins TRBV5-1 to TRBJ1-2, with D tentatively TRBD1 (6 bases). The germline CDR1 and CDR2 sequences are SGHRS and YFSETQ. This CDR3 is 13 amino acids long. Trimming shortened V by 7 bases and J by 4 bases, and 14 bases separated the two germline ends.

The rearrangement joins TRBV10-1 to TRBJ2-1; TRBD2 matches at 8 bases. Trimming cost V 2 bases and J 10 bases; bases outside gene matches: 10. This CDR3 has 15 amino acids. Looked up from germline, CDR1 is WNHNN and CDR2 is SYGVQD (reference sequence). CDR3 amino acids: CASSELLAGTAEQFF. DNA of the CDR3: TGCGCCAGCAGTGAGCTGCTAGCGGGTACGGCCGAGCAGTTCTTC.